This T cell receptor beta chain was recorded in a study of T cell repertoires in cytomegalovirus infection (dated by TCRdb to between 2018 and 2021). Background on the whole study: Alongside well-studied HLA-B-restricted epitopes, the peptide stimulations were aimed at recently identified HLA-C-restricted CMV epitopes, whose presentation resists viral immunomodulation. Because public TCR beta signatures pointed to carriage of CMV infection together with the matching HLA type, the HLA type of each donor mattered for the analysis.

The paper as a whole reports these results and caveats: In both this cohort and an independent 352-donor cohort, the cumulative frequency of public TCR beta family members distinguished carriers of CMV infection plus the relevant HLA type. In the ex vivo response, HLA-C-restricted CMV-specific TCR beta clonotypes were dominant, and in two of eight donors the single most frequent clonotype came from this HLA-C-restricted group.

Here V drops 4 bases and J drops 2 bases, and the junction holds 9 bases not matched to any gene. From the germline V gene (reference sequence), CDR1 is SGHNT and CDR2 is YYREEE. Spanning cysteine to phenylalanine, the CDR3 consists of 16 amino acids. Just the 48-base CDR3 DNA is kept, in frame starting at base 1. This sample was sequenced with an Illumina HiSeq 1500. TCRdb ran its own pipeline on the public reads, namely fastp trimming at Q25 and MiXCR clone calling, and kept in-frame beta chains. Rows matching on CDR3 protein sequence are summarized as one entry with the most common DNA and genes. This sample comprises 650,000 to 900,000 distinct CDR3 sequences, about 30% of them detected only once. Under 15% of the sample comes from the top ten. A note on this clonotype: Its antigen is still unknown. No base qualities exist here, and no much larger clone lies one base off it.

What this sample's treatment or condition label stands for: in vitro stimulation with specific CMV peptide epitopes to enrich CMV-specific T cells. The sequence was collected from a human donor in good health (CMV status not recorded). Some clones in this sample may be carry-over from other donors' samples. Recombination joined TRBV5-4 with TRBJ2-1; 7 central bases correspond to TRBD2. Sample: cultured CD8+ T cells from PBMCs, taken from culture after CMV antigen stimulation. The DNA reads as follows: TGTGCCAGCAGCCCGGGAGGACGACAAACCTACAATGAGCAGTTCTTC. It encodes CASSPGGRQTYNEQFF.